These 9 T cell receptor beta chains were all obtained from the same sample, sequenced in a study of blood T cell repertoires in COVID-19. Measured with immunoSEQ multiplex PCR; TCRdb has only the in-frame clones, and not every one. The repertoire includes 45,000 to 70,000 clones, 81% of them detected once, and over 25% sits in the top ten. The sequenced sample consisted of peripheral blood. The receptors were sampled from a woman aged 80 or over with active or convalescent COVID-19.

The chain employs TRBV23-1 and TRBJ2-7; possible D gene TRBD1, 6 bases. TRBV23-1 is an ORF for which the function is uncertain. The CDR3 covers 13 residues. Trimming left V 1 base short and J 2 bases short, with 6 bases between. The CDR3 sequence is CASSQWTAYEQYF. The DNA for the CDR3 is TGCGCCAGCAGTCAATGGACAGCCTACGAGCAGTACTTC.

The chain recombines TRBV19 with TRBJ1-1, with D hard to call. The CDR3 sequence is 14 residues long. Germline values: CDR1 LNHDA, CDR2 SQIVND (reference sequence). V was clipped by 5 bases and J by 5 bases, with 15 bases between them. DNA for the CDR3: TGTGCCAGTAGTCCCAACACTGCGACTACTGAAGCTTTCTTT. Amino acid sequence: CASSPNTATTEAFF.

The chain combines TRBV4-3 with TRBJ1-4; 8 nucleotides line up with TRBD1. The J segment lost 10 bases and the V segment lost 2 bases, leaving 12 bases of the junction unmatched. Germline-derived CDR1 and CDR2 are LGHNA and YSLEER. The CDR3 length is 16 residues. This chain's CDR3 is CASSQQQGAYFGKLFF. CDR3 DNA: TGCGCCAGCAGCCAACAGCAGGGGGCGTACTTCGGAAAACTGTTTTTT.

This chain uses TRBV27 with TRBJ2-1, with D possibly being TRBD1 (5 bases). V lost 0 bases and J lost 2, with 14 bases in between. The CDR3 runs to 17 residues. Germline CDR1 is MNHEY and CDR2 is SMNVEV (reference sequence). The CDR3: CASSLSSRPGTYNEQFF. CDR3 bases: TGTGCCAGCAGTTTATCGAGCCGACCAGGGACCTACAATGAGCAGTTCTTC.

This sequence joins TRBV6-5 and TRBJ2-1, with 9 bases identical to TRBD2. Trimming at V came to 0 bases and at J to 14 bases, leaving 5 bases not matched to a gene. The germline gives CDR1 MNHEY, CDR2 SVGAGI. The CDR3 is made up of 13 amino acids. The CDR3 loop reads CASSYSLGGGEFF. The CDR3 coding sequence is TGTGCCAGCAGTTACTCTCTGGGCGGGGGGGAGTTCTTC.

The chain links TRBV28 to TRBJ1-6; D might be TRBD1 (6 bases). Trimming took off 6 bases at V and 4 bases at J, with 10 bases between the two ends. This CDR3 is 14 amino acids long. CDR1 is MDHEN and CDR2 is SYDVKM in the germline V gene. CDR3: CASSRGGYNSPLHF. The CDR3 DNA follows: TGTGCCAGCAGCAGAGGGGGTTATAATTCACCCCTCCACTTT.

This clone occurred once. The V gene is TRBV27, the J gene TRBJ1-6; D remains ambiguous. CDR1 is MNHEY and CDR2 is SMNVEV in the germline V gene (reference sequence). Trimming stripped 4 bases from V and 8 bases from J, with 6 bases between. The CDR3 spans 12 residues. CDR3 DNA sequence: TGTGCCAGCAGTTCCAATGATTCACCCCTCCACTTT. Translation: CASSSNDSPLHF.

The V and J genes are TRBV25-1 and TRBJ2-1, with a tentative D call TRBD2 (6 bases). CDR1 is MGHDK and CDR2 is SYGVNS in the germline V gene. The CDR3 totals 15 residues. V lost 2 bases to trimming and J lost 4 bases, with 12 bases between them. CDR3 residues: CASSERRAVYNEQFF. The CDR3 DNA is TGTGCCAGCAGTGAAAGGAGGGCAGTTTACAATGAGCAGTTCTTC.

This clone occurred once. V and J are TRBV5-8 and TRBJ1-5; no clear D. V was trimmed by 3 bases and J by 1 base, leaving 8 bases between them. The CDR3 spans 14 residues. Germline CDR1 and CDR2: SGHTS and YDEGEE. CDR3 region: CASSSDTSNQPQHF. The CDR3 nucleotides read TGTGCCAGCAGCTCCGACACCAGCAATCAGCCCCAGCATTTT.